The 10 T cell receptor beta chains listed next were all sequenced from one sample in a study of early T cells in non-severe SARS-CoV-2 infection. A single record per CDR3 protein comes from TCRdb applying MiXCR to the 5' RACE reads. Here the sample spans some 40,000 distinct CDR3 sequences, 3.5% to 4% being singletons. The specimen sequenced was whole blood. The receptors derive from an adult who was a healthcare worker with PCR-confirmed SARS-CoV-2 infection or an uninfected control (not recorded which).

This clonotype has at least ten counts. DNA for the CDR3: TGTGCCAGCAGTGAACAGGCCGAAGGGACCCAGTACTTC. Protein: CASSEQAEGTQYF. The rearrangement uses TRBV6-1 and TRBJ2-5; D not certain. CDR1 and CDR2 from the germline V gene are MNHNS and SASEGT. Trimming cost V 2 bases and J 7 bases, with 11 bases left between them. CDR3 length equals 13 residues.

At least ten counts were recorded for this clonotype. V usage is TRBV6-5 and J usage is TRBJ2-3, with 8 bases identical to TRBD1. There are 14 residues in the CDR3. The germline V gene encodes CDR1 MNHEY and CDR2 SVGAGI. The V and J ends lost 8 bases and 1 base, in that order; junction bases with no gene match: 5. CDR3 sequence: CASHRTGRTDTQYF. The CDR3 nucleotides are TGTGCCAGCCACCGGACAGGGCGCACAGATACGCAGTATTTT.

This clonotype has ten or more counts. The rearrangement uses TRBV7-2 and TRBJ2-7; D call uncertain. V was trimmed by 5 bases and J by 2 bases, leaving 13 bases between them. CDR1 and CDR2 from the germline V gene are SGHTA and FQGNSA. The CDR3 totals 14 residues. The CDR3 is CASSPSTGPYEQYF. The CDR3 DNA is TGTGCCAGCAGCCCCTCAACGGGCCCCTACGAGCAGTACTTC.

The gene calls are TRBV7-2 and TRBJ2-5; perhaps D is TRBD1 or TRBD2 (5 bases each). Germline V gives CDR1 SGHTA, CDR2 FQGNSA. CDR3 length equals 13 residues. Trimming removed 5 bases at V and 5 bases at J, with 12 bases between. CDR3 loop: CASSPRWGETQYF. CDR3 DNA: TGTGCCAGCAGCCCACGCTGGGGGGAGACCCAGTACTTC.

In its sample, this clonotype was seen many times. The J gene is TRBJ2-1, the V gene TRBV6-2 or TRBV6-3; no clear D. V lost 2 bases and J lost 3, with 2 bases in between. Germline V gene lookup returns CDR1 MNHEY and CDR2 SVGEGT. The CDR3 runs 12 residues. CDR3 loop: CASSYNYNEQFF. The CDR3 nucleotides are TGTGCCAGCAGTTACAACTACAATGAGCAGTTCTTC.

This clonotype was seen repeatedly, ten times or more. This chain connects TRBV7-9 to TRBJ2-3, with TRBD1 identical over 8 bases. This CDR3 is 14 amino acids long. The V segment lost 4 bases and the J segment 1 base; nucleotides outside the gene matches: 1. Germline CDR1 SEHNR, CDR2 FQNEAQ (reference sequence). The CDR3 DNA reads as TGTGCCAGCAGCTCGGACAGGGGCACAGATACGCAGTATTTT. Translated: CASSSDRGTDTQYF. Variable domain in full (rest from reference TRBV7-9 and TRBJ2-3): DTGVSQNPRHKITKRGQNVTFRCDPISEHNRLYWYRQTLGQGPEFLTYFQNEAQLEKSRLLSDRFSAERPKGSFSTLEIQRTEQGDSAMYLCASSSDRGTDTQYFGPGTRLTVL.

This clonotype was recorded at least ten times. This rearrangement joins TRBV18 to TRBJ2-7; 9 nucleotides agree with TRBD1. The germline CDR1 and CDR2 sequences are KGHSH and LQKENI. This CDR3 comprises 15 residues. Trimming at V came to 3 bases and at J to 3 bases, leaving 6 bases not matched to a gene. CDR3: CASSPNTGGGYEQYF. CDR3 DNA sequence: TGTGCCAGCTCACCTAATACAGGGGGCGGCTACGAGCAGTACTTC.

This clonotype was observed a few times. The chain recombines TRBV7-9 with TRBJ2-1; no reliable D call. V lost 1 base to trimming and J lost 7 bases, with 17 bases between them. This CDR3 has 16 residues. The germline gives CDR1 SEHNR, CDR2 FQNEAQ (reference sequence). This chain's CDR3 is CASSLGEASGPNEQFF. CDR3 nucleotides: TGTGCCAGCAGCTTAGGGGAAGCCTCAGGACCTAATGAGCAGTTCTTC.

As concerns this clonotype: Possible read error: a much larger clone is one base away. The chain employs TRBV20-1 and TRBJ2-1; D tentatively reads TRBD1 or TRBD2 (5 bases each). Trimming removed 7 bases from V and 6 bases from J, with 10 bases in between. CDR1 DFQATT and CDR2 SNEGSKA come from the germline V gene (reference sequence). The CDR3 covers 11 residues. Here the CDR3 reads CSVRGPNEQFF. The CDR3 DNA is TGCAGTGTACGGGGCCCCAATGAGCAGTTCTTC.

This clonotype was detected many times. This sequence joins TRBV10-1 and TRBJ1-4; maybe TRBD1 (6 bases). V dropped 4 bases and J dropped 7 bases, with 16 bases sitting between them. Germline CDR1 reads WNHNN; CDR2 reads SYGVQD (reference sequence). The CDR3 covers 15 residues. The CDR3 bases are TGCGCCAGCAGTGTTCAACAGGGACGGACTGAAAAACTGTTTTTT. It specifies CASSVQQGRTEKLFF.